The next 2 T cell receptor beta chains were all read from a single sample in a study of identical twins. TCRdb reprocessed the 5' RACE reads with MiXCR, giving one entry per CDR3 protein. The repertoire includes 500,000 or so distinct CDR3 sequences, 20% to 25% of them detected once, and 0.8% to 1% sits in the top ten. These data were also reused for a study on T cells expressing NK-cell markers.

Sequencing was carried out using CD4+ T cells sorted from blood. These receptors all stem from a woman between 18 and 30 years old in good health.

The CDR3 sequence: CASSYLGATGELFF. CDR3 DNA sequence: TGTGCCAGCAGTTACCTTGGAGCTACCGGGGAGCTGTTTTTT. The chain links TRBV6-5 to TRBJ2-2; D is uncertain. Germline V gene lookup returns CDR1 MNHEY and CDR2 SVGAGI. This CDR3 is 14 amino acids long. V lost 2 bases and J lost 5, with 9 bases in between.

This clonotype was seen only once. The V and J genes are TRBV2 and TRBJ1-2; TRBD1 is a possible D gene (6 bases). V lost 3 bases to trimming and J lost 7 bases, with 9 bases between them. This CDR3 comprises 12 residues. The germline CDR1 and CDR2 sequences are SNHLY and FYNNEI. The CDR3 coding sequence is TGTGCCAGCAGTGAGGAGGGGGGTGGCTACACCTTC. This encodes CASSEEGGGYTF.